Shown below are 19 T cell receptor beta chains from a single sample sequenced in a study of brain T cells in children with intractable seizures (dated by TCRdb to 2020 to 2022). Sample time point, as interpreted from the label and publication: resected brain tissue, or blood drawn just prior to surgery. The library came from the immunoSEQ multiplex PCR assay. The source is immuneACCESS, and TCRdb retained only in-frame sequences with V and J called. Part of the clones is not carried over; for the studies checked, unresolved V genes explain less than half of this, and the remainder is unexplained. The sample includes 80,000 or so clones, with about 93% observed a single time. The ten largest clones capture roughly 1.4% of the sample. The sequencing here drew on peripheral blood, taken at surgery. All receptors derive from a boy less than two years old with tuberous sclerosis and intractable seizures.

A single count supports this clone. CDR3: CASSDGIGAYEQYF. The CDR3 DNA is TGTGCCAGTAGTGATGGCATCGGGGCCTACGAGCAGTACTTC. V gene TRBV19 combines with J gene TRBJ2-7; weak D call: TRBD2 (5 bases). Trimming pared 5 bases from V and 2 bases from J, leaving 13 bases between. Germline values: CDR1 LNHDA, CDR2 SQIVND (reference sequence). This CDR3 region has 14 residues.

The rearrangement joins TRBV30 to TRBJ2-2; D is ambiguous. Looked up from germline, CDR1 is GTSNPN and CDR2 is SVGIG (reference sequence). There are 11 residues in the CDR3. Trimming cost V 5 bases and J 8 bases, with 9 bases left between them. The CDR3: CAWGPFGELFF. The DNA of the CDR3 is TGTGCCTGGGGTCCGTTTGGGGAGCTGTTTTTT.

This clone was seen once. The chain combines TRBV5-1 with TRBJ2-1; D is unresolved. The V end was cut by 5 bases, the J end by 1 base, with 13 bases between. This CDR3 region has 15 residues. The V gene's germline CDR1 is SGHRS and CDR2 YFSETQ. For the CDR3, the DNA is TGCGCCAGCAGAATCCCCTCAACATCCTACAATGAGCAGTTCTTC. It codes for CASRIPSTSYNEQFF.

The chain carries TRBV10-3 and TRBJ1-2; D unresolved. V dropped 2 bases and J dropped 4 bases, with 8 bases sitting between them. CDR3 length: 13 residues. Germline V gene lookup returns CDR1 ENHRY and CDR2 SYGVKD. CDR3 in DNA: TGTGCCATCAGTGAGGGGAGCGGCTATGGCTACACCTTC. This translates into CAISEGSGYGYTF.

V is TRBV25-1 and J is TRBJ2-7, with D tentatively TRBD1 (6 bases). The CDR3 has 12 amino acids. Per germline, CDR1 MGHDK and CDR2 SYGVNS. Deletions cut 8 bases from V and 1 base from J, with 9 bases between. The CDR3 sequence is CASATGSYEQYF. DNA of the CDR3: TGTGCCAGCGCGACAGGTTCCTACGAGCAGTACTTC.

The V and J genes are TRBV7-9 and TRBJ2-1; TRBD2 might be the D (5 bases). Trimming stripped 2 bases from V and 9 bases from J, with 11 bases between. CDR3 length equals 13 residues. Germline V gene data show CDR1 as SEHNR and CDR2 as FQNEAQ (reference sequence). CDR3 in amino acids: CASSLSFRGEQFF. The CDR3 DNA is TGTGCCAGCAGCTTAAGCTTCCGGGGTGAGCAGTTCTTC.

The chain has TRBV19 and TRBJ2-3, with 7 bases lining up with TRBD2. The CDR3 extends over 18 amino acids. Per the germline V gene, CDR1 is LNHDA and CDR2 is SQIVND (reference sequence). The J segment lost 3 bases and the V segment lost 3 bases, leaving 15 bases of the junction unmatched. CDR3 sequence reads: CASSIERGTLGRTDTQYF. The CDR3 DNA follows: TGTGCCAGTAGTATTGAACGGGGGACCCTCGGGAGGACAGATACGCAGTATTTT.

V and J are TRBV9 and TRBJ1-3; possible D gene TRBD1, 6 bases. Per the germline V gene, CDR1 is SGDLS and CDR2 is YYNGEE. There are 15 residues in the CDR3. The V end lost 2 bases, the J end lost 2 bases, and 11 bases lay between the germline ends. This chain's CDR3 is CASSVGWGPGNTIYF. CDR3 nucleotides: TGTGCCAGCAGCGTTGGCTGGGGGCCTGGAAACACCATATATTTT. The complete variable domain, with remaining parts taken from reference TRBV9 and TRBJ1-3, reads DSGVTQTPKHLITATGQRVTLRCSPRSGDLSVYWYQQSLDQGLQFLIQYYNGEERAKGNILERFSAQQFPDLHSELNLSSLELGDSALYFCASSVGWGPGNTIYFGEGSWLTVV.

The V gene is TRBV29-1, the J gene TRBJ2-1; D remains ambiguous. Germline V CDR1 and CDR2: SQVTM, ANQGSEA. Trimming took off 7 bases at V and 0 bases at J, with 10 bases between the two ends. The CDR3 extends over 13 amino acids. CDR3 bases: TGCAGCGCACACTTGAGCTCCTACAATGAGCAGTTCTTC. Protein: CSAHLSSYNEQFF.

The chain couples TRBV15 to TRBJ1-4; D is undetermined. The CDR3 loop spans 13 amino acids. V lost 0 bases and J 8 bases, leaving 7 bases between the germline ends. CDR1 is LNHNV, CDR2 YYDKDF, per germline (reference sequence). The CDR3 nucleotides read TGTGCCACCAGCAGAGATGGGTTGGAAAAACTGTTTTTT. Amino acids: CATSRDGLEKLFF.

The rearrangement uses TRBV27 and TRBJ2-1, with 13 bases lining up with TRBD2. The junction had 1 base not matched to a gene; V was cut back by 3 bases and J by 5 bases. This CDR3 spans 15 amino acids. Germline V gene data show CDR1 as MNHEY and CDR2 as SMNVEV (reference sequence). Written as DNA, the CDR3 is TGTGCCAGCAGTTTGACTAGCGGGGGGCACAATGAGCAGTTCTTC. This gives the protein CASSLTSGGHNEQFF.

This rearrangement joins TRBV5-1 to TRBJ1-2, with D possibly being TRBD1 (6 bases). The CDR3 totals 15 residues. Germline loops: CDR1 SGHRS, CDR2 YFSETQ. The ends were cut back, 5 bases at V and 4 bases at J, with 18 bases in the middle. CDR3 in DNA: TGCGCCAGCAGGCTTAGTTGGGGGCTAGGCTATGGCTACACCTTC. Translated, it gives CASRLSWGLGYGYTF.

V is TRBV2 and J is TRBJ1-5, with TRBD1 identical over 9 bases. Looked up from germline, CDR1 is SNHLY and CDR2 is FYNNEI. The CDR3 is 14 residues long. V was clipped by 7 bases and J by 3 bases; unmatched bases: 4. The CDR3 sequence is CASKWDRANQPQHF. CDR3 DNA sequence: TGTGCCAGCAAATGGGACAGGGCCAATCAGCCCCAGCATTTT. The whole variable domain, remainder taken from reference TRBV2 and TRBJ1-5, is EPEVTQTPSHQVTQMGQEVILRCVPISNHLYFYWYRQILGQKVEFLVSFYNNEISEKSEIFDDQFSVERPDGSNFTLKIRSTKLEDSAMYFCASKWDRANQPQHFGDGTRLSIL.

The chain is built from TRBV9 and TRBJ1-2, with TRBD1 matching over 12 bases. CDR3 length: 14 amino acids. CDR1 is SGDLS, CDR2 YYNGEE, per germline. J lost 9 bases, V lost 2 bases, and 5 bases had no gene match. The CDR3 bases are TGTGCCAGCAGCGTCGGGACAGGGGGCTTGAGCTACACCTTC. This gives the protein CASSVGTGGLSYTF.

The CDR3 nucleotides read TGCAGCGTTGGACAAGAGACCCAGTACTTC. Translated, it gives CSVGQETQYF. V and J are TRBV29-1 and TRBJ2-5; D not resolved. CDR1 is SQVTM, CDR2 ANQGSEA, per germline. Trimming removed 4 bases at V and 2 bases at J, with 2 bases between. This CDR3 contains 10 residues.

The rearrangement joins TRBV20-1 to TRBJ1-2; D remains unclear. Germline CDR1 DFQATT, CDR2 SNEGSKA (reference sequence). The V gene lost 3 bases and the J gene lost 7 bases, with 9 bases spanning the gap. The CDR3 runs to 11 residues. CDR3 bases: TGCAGTGCTAGTTCGGGGTTTGGCTACACCTTC. It specifies CSASSGFGYTF.

This clone has just one count. In DNA, the CDR3 is TGTGCCAGCAGCCTAGGACTAGCCGACAGAAACACCGGGGAGCTGTTTTTT. This codes for CASSLGLADRNTGELFF. This chain uses TRBV3-1 (or the pseudogene TRBV3-2) with TRBJ2-2; 8 nucleotides align to TRBD2. The CDR3 loop spans 17 amino acids. Germline-derived CDR1 and CDR2 are LGHDT and YNNKEL (reference sequence). The V gene end was trimmed by 4 bases and the J gene end by 2 bases; junction bases not matched to a gene: 9.

This chain uses TRBV30 with TRBJ1-1; 7 nucleotides agree with TRBD1. Germline V CDR1 and CDR2: GTSNPN, SVGIG (reference sequence). The CDR3 has 18 residues. After removal of 2 bases from V and 3 bases from J, the junction contained 18 bases not matched to a gene. As DNA, the CDR3 is TGTGCCTGGAGTCTGAGGGGGCAGGTCGTCTTTGCGGACACTGAAGCTTTCTTT. Its translation is CAWSLRGQVVFADTEAFF.

CDR3 DNA: TGTGCCAGCAACCCTCCTCAGGGAACCTATGGCTACACCTTC. It codes for CASNPPQGTYGYTF. The chain is built from TRBV6-5 and TRBJ1-2, with D perhaps matching TRBD1 (5 bases). Trimming shortened V by 7 bases and J by 4 bases, and 16 bases separated the two germline ends. The CDR3 length is 14 residues. Germline V gene lookup returns CDR1 MNHEY and CDR2 SVGAGI.